Listed below are T cell receptor beta chains from one sample, sequenced in a study of regulatory T cells in long-lasting Graves disease. Each CDR3 protein is one row after TCRdb ran MiXCR on the multiplex PCR reads. The sample includes 300,000 or so distinct CDR3 sequences, around 19% of them seen just once. The sequencing here drew on peripheral blood mononuclear cells (PBMCs), taken when the disease was refractory, from a patient treated with antithyroid drugs. The origin of the receptors is a female donor with Graves disease. Both conserved end residues are part of each CDR3. The D gene is left open where the match is weak. Clone size is shown for a subset of rows, as once, few, many or a class of expanded clone.

d_gene	j_gene	v_gene	abundance	CDR3aa	CDR3nt
TRBD2	TRBJ2-7	TRBV14	few	CASSQLAGVGEQYF	TGTGCCAGCAGCCAACTAGCGGGAGTGGGGGAGCAGTACTTC
-	TRBJ2-7	TRBV6-2/TRBV6-3	few	CASSYFSEDQGTEQYF	TGTGCCAGCAGTTACTTTTCCGAGGATCAGGGTACCGAGCAGTACTTC
TRBD1	TRBJ1-1	TRBV12-3/TRBV12-4	many	CASRTGGAPTNTEAFF	TGTGCCAGCCGGACAGGGGGCGCCCCCACGAACACTGAAGCTTTCTTT
-	TRBJ1-3	TRBV20-1	few	CSAIGGRFDSGNTIYF	TGCAGTGCTATCGGGGGGCGGTTTGACTCTGGAAACACCATATATTTT
-	TRBJ2-7	TRBV20-1	many	CSASRGGSYEQYF	TGCAGTGCTAGTCGTGGGGGGTCCTACGAGCAGTACTTC
-	TRBJ1-1	TRBV11-2	many	CASSSGSSGTTEAFF	TGTGCCAGCAGCTCTGGAAGTAGTGGAACCACTGAAGCTTTCTTT
-	TRBJ2-7	TRBV5-1	-	CASSFSGQYEQYF	TGCGCCAGCAGCTTTTCAGGGCAGTACGAGCAGTACTTC
-	TRBJ2-5	TRBV5-1	-	CASSLRAEQETQYF	TGCGCCAGCAGCTTGAGGGCGGAACAAGAGACCCAGTACTTC
-	TRBJ2-2	TRBV30	-	CAWTPGQGGIRELFF	TGTGCCTGGACTCCTGGACAGGGAGGGATCCGGGAGCTGTTTTTT
TRBD1	TRBJ1-2	TRBV28	many	CASSNHDRAANYGYTF	TGTGCCAGCAGTAACCACGACAGGGCAGCTAACTATGGCTACACCTTC
TRBD1	TRBJ1-4	TRBV5-1	many	CASSLEQGAGEKLFF	TGCGCCAGCAGCTTGGAACAGGGGGCAGGGGAAAAACTGTTTTTT
-	TRBJ2-3	TRBV3-1	-	CASSPTPDNTQYF	TGTGCCAGCAGCCCTACCCCGGACAATACGCAGTATTTT
-	TRBJ1-2	TRBV12-3/TRBV12-4	many	CASSSRDRYGYTF	TGTGCCAGCAGTTCCAGGGACCGCTATGGCTACACCTTC
TRBD1	TRBJ1-5	TRBV20-1	many	CSATLGQKFNQPQHF	TGCAGTGCTACGTTGGGACAGAAATTTAATCAGCCCCAGCATTTT
TRBD1	TRBJ1-6	TRBV7-9	-	CASSTRQGPNSPLHF	TGTGCCAGCAGCACCAGACAGGGCCCGAATTCACCCCTCCACTTT
TRBD1	TRBJ1-5	TRBV7-9	-	CASSLTGAGDQPQHF	TGTGCCAGCAGCCTGACAGGGGCCGGGGATCAGCCCCAGCATTTT
TRBD1	TRBJ1-2	TRBV18	many	CASSIRDRENYGYTF	TGTGCCAGCTCAATCCGGGACAGAGAAAACTATGGCTACACCTTC
TRBD1	TRBJ2-7	TRBV12-5	many	CASGLVGGQGAYEQYF	TGTGCTAGTGGTTTGGTAGGTGGACAGGGGGCCTACGAGCAGTACTTC
-	TRBJ2-7	TRBV28	many	CASSVARARDEQYF	TGTGCCAGCTCTGTAGCGCGAGCGAGGGACGAGCAGTACTTC
-	TRBJ1-1	TRBV28	many	CASSFFSGQGGGAFF	TGTGCCAGCAGTTTTTTCTCTGGGCAGGGTGGAGGAGCTTTCTTT
-	TRBJ2-2	TRBV24-1	many	CATSPPGGLNTGELFF	TGTGCCACCAGTCCCCCCGGCGGGCTGAACACCGGGGAGCTGTTTTTT
-	TRBJ2-7	TRBV6-9	-	CASSYSPGSGHEQYF	TGTGCCAGCAGTTACTCTCCGGGGTCAGGCCACGAGCAGTACTTC
-	TRBJ1-1	TRBV7-3	few	CASSLPTETMNTEAFF	TGTGCCAGCAGCTTACCTACAGAGACCATGAACACTGAAGCTTTCTTT
-	TRBJ1-1	TRBV29-1	many	CSVARTDTEAFF	TGCAGCGTTGCCCGGACGGACACTGAAGCTTTCTTT
TRBD2	TRBJ2-7	TRBV3-1	few	CASSQAGGGPYEQYF	TGTGCCAGCAGCCAAGCGGGCGGGGGGCCCTACGAGCAGTACTTC
TRBD2	TRBJ2-7	TRBV9	-	CASSVEGAGGLYEQYF	TGTGCCAGCAGCGTAGAGGGAGCGGGGGGCCTCTACGAGCAGTACTTC
-	TRBJ1-3	TRBV20-1	few	CSAQLQGNSGNTIYF	TGCAGTGCCCAGTTGCAGGGAAACTCTGGAAACACCATATATTTT
-	TRBJ1-1	TRBV28	many	CASRGRPNTEAFF	TGTGCCAGCAGGGGACGGCCGAACACTGAAGCTTTCTTT
-	TRBJ2-1	TRBV20-1	many	CSATAATYNEQFF	TGCAGTGCTACCGCCGCCACCTACAATGAGCAGTTCTTC
-	TRBJ2-5	TRBV5-1	few	CASSPDREGQYF	TGCGCCAGCAGCCCGGACAGGGAGGGTCAGTACTTC
-	TRBJ1-2	TRBV30	-	CAWMREDYGYTF	TGTGCCTGGATGAGGGAGGACTATGGCTACACCTTC
TRBD1	TRBJ2-5	TRBV20-1	many	CSAGDSQETQYF	TGCAGTGCTGGGGACAGTCAAGAGACCCAGTACTTC
-	TRBJ1-1	TRBV12-3/TRBV12-4	few	CASRWTENTEAFF	TGTGCCAGCAGGTGGACAGAAAACACTGAAGCTTTCTTT
-	TRBJ1-2	TRBV7-2	many	CASSPQDGRVGYGYTF	TGTGCCAGCAGCCCACAAGACGGCCGTGTTGGGTATGGCTACACCTTC
-	TRBJ2-1	TRBV24-1	-	CATSDNLAAVNNEQFF	TGTGCCACCAGTGACAATCTAGCAGCGGTTAACAATGAGCAGTTCTTC
-	TRBJ1-6	TRBV2	many	CASVKARGSPLHF	TGTGCCAGCGTGAAGGCCAGGGGTTCACCCCTCCACTTT
TRBD2	TRBJ2-1	TRBV29-1	few	CSGRLPSYSGGASEQFF	TGCAGCGGACGCCTTCCATCATATAGCGGGGGGGCATCTGAGCAGTTCTTC
-	TRBJ1-1	TRBV2	many	CASPGFDTEAFF	TGTGCCAGCCCGGGTTTTGACACTGAAGCTTTCTTT
-	TRBJ1-6	TRBV11-2	many	CASSLVAGNSPLHF	TGTGCCAGCAGCTTAGTGGCAGGGAATTCACCCCTCCACTTT
TRBD2	TRBJ2-6	TRBV20-1	few	CSATPAGVLSGANVLTF	TGCAGTGCTACCCCGGCGGGGGTGCTCTCTGGGGCCAACGTCCTGACTTTC
-	TRBJ2-6	TRBV3-1	-	CASSQDSGFFSGANVLTF	TGTGCCAGCAGCCAAGATAGTGGGTTCTTCTCTGGGGCCAACGTCCTGACTTTC
TRBD1	TRBJ1-5	TRBV19	-	CASTIGTGMGVPQHF	TGTGCCAGCACCATCGGGACAGGGATGGGGGTACCCCAGCATTTT
TRBD1	TRBJ2-2	TRBV7-2	once	CASSTREFGQGTGELFF	TGTGCCAGCAGCACAAGGGAGTTCGGACAGGGCACCGGGGAGCTGTTTTTT
-	TRBJ2-5	TRBV2	-	CASSGRAREGYF	TGTGCCAGCAGTGGGAGGGCGAGGGAAGGGTACTTC
-	TRBJ2-2	TRBV9	-	CASSGSTGNTGELFF	TGTGCCAGCAGCGGATCGACAGGGAACACCGGGGAGCTGTTTTTT
TRBD1	TRBJ2-7	TRBV3-1	-	CASSQGDRGPYEQYF	TGTGCCAGCAGCCAAGGGGACAGGGGGCCTTACGAGCAGTACTTC
-	TRBJ2-5	TRBV2	many	CASMIGETQYF	TGTGCCAGCATGATAGGGGAGACCCAGTACTTC
-	TRBJ1-5	TRBV19	many	CASSRVRGLGQPQHF	TGTGCCAGTAGTAGGGTTCGAGGGCTGGGTCAGCCCCAGCATTTT